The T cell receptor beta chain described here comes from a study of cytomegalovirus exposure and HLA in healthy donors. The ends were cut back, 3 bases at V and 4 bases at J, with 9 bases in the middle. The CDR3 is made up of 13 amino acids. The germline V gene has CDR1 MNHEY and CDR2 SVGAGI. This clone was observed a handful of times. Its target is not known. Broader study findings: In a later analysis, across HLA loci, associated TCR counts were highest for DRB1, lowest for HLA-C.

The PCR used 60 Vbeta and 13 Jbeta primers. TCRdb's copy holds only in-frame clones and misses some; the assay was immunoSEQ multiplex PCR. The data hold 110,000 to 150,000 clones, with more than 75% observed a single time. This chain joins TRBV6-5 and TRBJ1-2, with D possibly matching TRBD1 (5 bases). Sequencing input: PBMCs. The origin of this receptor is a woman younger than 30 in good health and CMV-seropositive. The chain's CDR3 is CASSYGGTYGYTF. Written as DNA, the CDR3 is TGTGCCAGCAGTTATGGGGGGACCTATGGCTACACCTTC.